This T cell receptor (beta chain) was recorded in a study of blood T cells in healthy people across ages. A second PCR, run for about 7 to 11 cycles, used a sample-barcoded 5' primer plus a J-beta primer mix. TCRdb recomputed calls from the 5' RACE reads with MiXCR, one row per CDR3 protein. The sample consists of roughly 1,100,000 distinct CDR3 sequences, roughly 24% of them appearing once. Looked up from germline, CDR1 is DFQATT and CDR2 is SNEGSKA (reference sequence). V lost 4 bases and J 6 bases, leaving 19 bases between the germline ends. The CDR3 consists of 15 residues. The sample was also reused in another study, on T cells of mothers and their children. That work states: The study sampled three healthy Caucasian mothers and their six children.

This clonotype was obtained from a girl aged 2-10 years in good health. This chain uses TRBV20-1 with TRBJ2-1; a weak D match, TRBD2 (6 bases). Source material: blood. The CDR3 loop is CSATSLRDASNEQFF. The CDR3 DNA sequence: TGCAGTGCTACCTCATTGCGGGACGCTTCCAATGAGCAGTTCTTC.